These 11 T cell receptor beta chains share one sample of origin, sequenced in a study of blood T cell repertoires in COVID-19. Sequenced by immunoSEQ multiplex PCR; TCRdb stores in-frame clones only, minus some. This sample has a few hundred thousand clones; about 88% occur once, and the top ten carry roughly 2.6%. Material: peripheral blood. All receptors derive from a man in his forties or fifties who had recovered from COVID-19.

The chain has TRBV23-1 and TRBJ2-3; 10 bases align to TRBD2. TRBV23-1 counts as an open reading frame of uncertain function. Trimming at V came to 6 bases and at J to 2 bases, leaving 5 bases not matched to a gene. The CDR3 length is 15 residues. The CDR3 bases are TGCGCCAGCAGACTAGCGGGGAACACCACAGATACGCAGTATTTT. This encodes CASRLAGNTTDTQYF.

This chain uses TRBV15 with TRBJ2-7; the D gene is possibly TRBD1 (6 bases). Trimming removed 0 bases from V and 6 bases from J, with 12 bases in between. The germline V gene encodes CDR1 LNHNV and CDR2 YYDKDF (reference sequence). The CDR3 extends over 14 amino acids. Written as DNA, the CDR3 is TGTGCCACCAGCAGAGATCAGGGGCGGGTCGAGCAGTACTTC. This translates into CATSRDQGRVEQYF.

CDR3 nucleotide sequence: TGTGCCAGTACACAGGGGGGACGGGGCTCCTACAATGAGCAGTTCTTC. It codes for CASTQGGRGSYNEQFF. The V and J genes are TRBV19 and TRBJ2-1; TRBD1 matches at 8 bases. This CDR3 comprises 16 residues. The V and J ends lost 7 bases and 0 bases, in that order; junction bases with no gene match: 8. CDR1 and CDR2 (germline): LNHDA, SQIVND (reference sequence).

The V call is TRBV19, the J call TRBJ1-5; D remains ambiguous. This CDR3 contains 14 residues. V lost 5 bases, J lost 0 bases, and 8 bases lay in between. The germline V gene has CDR1 LNHDA and CDR2 SQIVND (reference sequence). The CDR3 spells CASSWENSNQPQHF. CDR3 sequence (DNA): TGTGCCAGTAGTTGGGAGAATAGCAATCAGCCCCAGCATTTT.

This clone showed up just once. The CDR3 here is CASSIRLAGGSEQYF. In nucleotides, the CDR3 is TGTGCCAGTAGTATACGACTAGCGGGAGGTAGTGAGCAGTACTTC. The V gene is TRBV19, the J gene TRBJ2-7; 13 bases match TRBD2. Germline assignment: CDR1 LNHDA and CDR2 SQIVND (reference sequence). This CDR3 spans 15 amino acids. V trimming: 2 bases; J trimming: 7 bases; junction bases outside the gene matches: 5.

The chain recombines TRBV4-2 with TRBJ2-7, with TRBD1 as a possible D gene (5 bases). The V end was cut by 1 base, the J end by 0 bases, with 10 bases between. The CDR3 sequence is 15 residues long. In germline, CDR1 is LGHNA, CDR2 YNFKEQ. CDR3 sequence (DNA): TGTGCCAGCAGCCAAGCCGACAGTCGCTCCTACGAGCAGTACTTC. Residues: CASSQADSRSYEQYF.

This rearrangement joins TRBV6-4 to TRBJ2-1; 9 bases fit TRBD2. The ends lost 0 bases at V and 2 bases at J; junction bases unmatched: 8. The CDR3 is made up of 18 amino acids. The germline V gene encodes CDR1 MRHNA and CDR2 SNTAGT. The CDR3 spells CASSDSPAGGHPYNEQFF. The CDR3 DNA reads TGTGCCAGCAGTGACTCCCCAGCGGGAGGACACCCCTACAATGAGCAGTTCTTC.

This sequence joins TRBV5-4 and TRBJ2-3; 9 nucleotides align to TRBD1. This CDR3 is built from 16 residues. Unmatched junction bases numbered 8, after V lost 4 bases and J lost 2 bases. The V gene's germline CDR1 is SGHNT and CDR2 YYREEE (reference sequence). CDR3 nucleotides: TGTGCCAGCAGCCGAGGACAGGGGCTTTACACAGATACGCAGTATTTT. This sequence encodes CASSRGQGLYTDTQYF.

This clone was seen a single time. The chain recombines TRBV27 with TRBJ2-7, with TRBD2 matching over 10 bases. With V trimmed by 0 bases and J by 2 bases, 7 bases remained unmatched. Germline V gene lookup returns CDR1 MNHEY and CDR2 SMNVEV (reference sequence). The CDR3 spans 17 residues. The CDR3 reads CASSLSRLAGVTYEQYF. For the CDR3, the DNA is TGTGCCAGCAGTTTATCGAGGCTAGCGGGAGTAACCTACGAGCAGTACTTC.

V usage is TRBV3-1 (or the pseudogene TRBV3-2) and J usage is TRBJ1-6, with no clear D. Germline assignment: CDR1 LGHDT and CDR2 YNNKEL (reference sequence). The length of the CDR3 is 15 residues. V shed 8 bases and J shed 4 bases, with 15 bases lying between them. The DNA of the CDR3 is TGTGCCAGCCGATCGAGAGGAGGATATAATTCACCCCTCCACTTT. This translates into CASRSRGGYNSPLHF.

This rearrangement joins TRBV27 to TRBJ2-7; TRBD2 might be the D (6 bases). V gave up 3 bases and J gave up 3 bases, with 15 bases separating them. The germline CDR1 and CDR2 sequences are MNHEY and SMNVEV (reference sequence). CDR3 size: 15 residues. The CDR3 sequence: CASSLIRETVYEQYF. The DNA of the CDR3 is TGTGCCAGCAGTTTGATCCGGGAGACGGTCTACGAGCAGTACTTC.